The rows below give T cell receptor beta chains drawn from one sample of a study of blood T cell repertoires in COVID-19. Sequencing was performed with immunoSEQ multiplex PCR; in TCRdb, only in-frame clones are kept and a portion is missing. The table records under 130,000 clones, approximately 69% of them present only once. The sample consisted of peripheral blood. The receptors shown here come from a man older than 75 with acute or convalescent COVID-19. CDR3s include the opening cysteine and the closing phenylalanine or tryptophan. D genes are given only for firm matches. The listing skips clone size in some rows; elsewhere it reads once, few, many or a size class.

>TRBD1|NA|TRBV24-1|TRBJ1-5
TGTGCCACCGGGACAGGACCCTATAGCAATCAGCCCCAGCATTTT
CATGTGPYSNQPQHF
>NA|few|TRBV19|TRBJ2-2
TGTGCCAGTAGTATAAGACGGAGCATCGGGGAGCTGTTTTTT
CASSIRRSIGELFF
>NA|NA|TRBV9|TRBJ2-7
TGTGCCAGCAGCGTAGGAGAGGGTTTCGAGCAGTACTTC
CASSVGEGFEQYF
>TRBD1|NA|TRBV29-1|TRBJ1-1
TGCAGCGTTTTAACCGGGACAGGGAACACTGAAGCTTTCTTT
CSVLTGTGNTEAFF
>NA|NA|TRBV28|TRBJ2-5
TGTGCCAGCAGTTTATCAGGGATCGGTTCCCAGTACTTC
CASSLSGIGSQYF
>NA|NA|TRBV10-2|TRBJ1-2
TGCGCCAGCAGCCTAGAGCTCAATGGCTACACCTTC
CASSLELNGYTF
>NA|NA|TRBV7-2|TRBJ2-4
TGTGCCAGCGGAAGACTAGATACGAACATTCAGTACTTC
CASGRLDTNIQYF
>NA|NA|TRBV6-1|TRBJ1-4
TGTGCCAGCAGTGAACAGGGAGGAGGCAATGAAAAACTGTTTTTT
CASSEQGGGNEKLFF
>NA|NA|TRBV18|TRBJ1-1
TGTGCCAGCTCAACTAGTGGAATCATGAACACTGAAGCTTTCTTT
CASSTSGIMNTEAFF
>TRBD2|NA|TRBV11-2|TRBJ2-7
TGTGCCACCACCCTCCTAGCGGGAGATAGCTCCTACGAGCAGTACTTC
CATTLLAGDSSYEQYF
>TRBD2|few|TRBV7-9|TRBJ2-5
TGTGCCAGCAGCTCCGGGAGGGGACTAGCGGCCCAAGAGACCCAGTACTTC
CASSSGRGLAAQETQYF
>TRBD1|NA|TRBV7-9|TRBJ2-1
TGTGCCAGCAGCTTAGCGCCCTGGACAGGGTGGGATGAGCAGTTCTTC
CASSLAPWTGWDEQFF
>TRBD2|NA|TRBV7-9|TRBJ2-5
TGTGCCAGCAGCCCACAGAGCGGGAGAGAAGAGACCCAGTACTTC
CASSPQSGREETQYF
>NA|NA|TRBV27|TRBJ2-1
TGTGCCAGTATGACAGGAAGCCGGAATGAGCAGTTCTTC
CASMTGSRNEQFF
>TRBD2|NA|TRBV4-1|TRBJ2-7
TGCGCCAGCAGCCAAGGGGCGGGAGCTGCCTACGAGCAGTACTTC
CASSQGAGAAYEQYF
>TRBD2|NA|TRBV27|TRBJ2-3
TGTGCCAGCAGTTTTAGCGGGAGCACAGATACGCAGTATTTT
CASSFSGSTDTQYF
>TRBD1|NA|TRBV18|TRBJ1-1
TGTGCCAGCTCCTCGACAGGGGGGTTTGAAGCTTTCTTT
CASSSTGGFEAFF
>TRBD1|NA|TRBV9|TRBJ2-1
TGTGCCAGCACCCCCAGTCCGGGACAGTACAATGAGCAGTTCTTC
CASTPSPGQYNEQFF
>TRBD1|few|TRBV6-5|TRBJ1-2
TGTGCCAGCAAGTACAGGGGACAAGCTTTAGGCTACACCTTC
CASKYRGQALGYTF
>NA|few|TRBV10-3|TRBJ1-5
TGTGCCATCAGGCCAACAGGGTACAATCAGCCCCAGCATTTT
CAIRPTGYNQPQHF
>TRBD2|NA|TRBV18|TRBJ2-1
TGTGCCAGCTCGCCGGCTGTTGGCCTCGGGAGGGCCGGGGTAGGGAATGAGCAGTTCTTC
CASSPAVGLGRAGVGNEQFF
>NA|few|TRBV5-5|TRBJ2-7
TGTGCCAGCAGCTTGTGGGAGCGGGAGCAGTACTTC
CASSLWEREQYF
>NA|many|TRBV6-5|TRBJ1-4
TGTGCCAGCAGTTACTCGATTGGCGGTGAAAAACTGTTTTTT
CASSYSIGGEKLFF
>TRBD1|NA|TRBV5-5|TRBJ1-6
TGTGCCAGCAGCAGGGGACAGCCGAGCTCCTATAATTCACCCCTCCACTTT
CASSRGQPSSYNSPLHF
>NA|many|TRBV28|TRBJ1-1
TGTGCCAGCAGTACAGGGCCCTACACTGAAGCTTTCTTT
CASSTGPYTEAFF
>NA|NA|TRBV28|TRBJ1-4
TGTGCCAGCAGCTTCCCCGGGTCTAAACTGTTTTTT
CASSFPGSKLFF
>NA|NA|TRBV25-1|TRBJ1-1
TGTGCCAGCAGTGAACGGAACACTGAAGCTTTCTTT
CASSERNTEAFF
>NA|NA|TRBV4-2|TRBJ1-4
TGTGCCAGCAGCCGATGGGGGGGGTCGACTAATGAAAAACTGTTTTTT
CASSRWGGSTNEKLFF
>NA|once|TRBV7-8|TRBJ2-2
TGTGCCAGCAGCTTAGCTGGGGGCACGGACACCGGGGAGCTGTTTTTT
CASSLAGGTDTGELFF
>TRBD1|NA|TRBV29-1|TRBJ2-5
TGCAGCGGGGGATTGACAGGGAGAGAGACCCAGTACTTC
CSGGLTGRETQYF
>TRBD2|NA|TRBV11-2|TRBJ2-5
TGTGCCAGCAGCTTAGAGGGACTAGCAGAGACCCAGTACTTC
CASSLEGLAETQYF